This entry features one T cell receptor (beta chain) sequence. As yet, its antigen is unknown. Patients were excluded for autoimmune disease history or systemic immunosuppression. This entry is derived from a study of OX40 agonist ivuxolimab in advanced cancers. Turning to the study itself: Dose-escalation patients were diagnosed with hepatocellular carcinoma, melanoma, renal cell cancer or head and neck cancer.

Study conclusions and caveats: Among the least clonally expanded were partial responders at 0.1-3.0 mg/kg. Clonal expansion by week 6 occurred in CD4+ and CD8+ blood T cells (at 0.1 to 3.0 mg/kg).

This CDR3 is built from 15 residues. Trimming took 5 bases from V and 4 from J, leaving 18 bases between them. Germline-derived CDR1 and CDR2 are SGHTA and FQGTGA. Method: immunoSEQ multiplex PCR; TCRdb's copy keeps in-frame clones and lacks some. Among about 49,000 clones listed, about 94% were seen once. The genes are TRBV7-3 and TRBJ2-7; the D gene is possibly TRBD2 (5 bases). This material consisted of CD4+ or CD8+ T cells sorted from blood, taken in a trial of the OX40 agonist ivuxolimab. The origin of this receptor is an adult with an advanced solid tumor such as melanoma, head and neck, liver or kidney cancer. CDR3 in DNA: TGTGCCAGCAGCCGATTGGACTCCCCAGCTTACGAGCAGTACTTC. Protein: CASSRLDSPAYEQYF.